The clone carrying this TCR beta chain was counted a few times. What it recognizes is unknown. The data originate from a study of T cells after yellow fever vaccination. After removal of 2 bases from V and 5 bases from J, the junction contained 4 bases not matched to a gene. The CDR3 sequence is 14 residues long. The V gene's germline CDR1 is SGHKS and CDR2 YYEKEE (reference sequence). Using its own MiXCR run on the 5' RACE reads, TCRdb lists one record per CDR3 protein. Here the sample spans under 300,000 distinct CDR3 sequences, 6.9% being singletons. Findings and caveats of the study: Clones that expanded after primary vaccination mostly reappeared after the booster (less than 98% CD4, roughly 90% CD8).

The clonotype was recovered from a man between 25 and 39 years old who received the YFV17D yellow fever vaccine. This material consisted of CD4+ T cells sorted from PBMCs, taken 15 days after the yellow fever booster vaccination. The chain employs TRBV5-5 and TRBJ2-1; 7 positions match TRBD2. CDR3 in amino acids: CASSFERDHNEQFF. The CDR3 DNA is TGTGCCAGCAGCTTCGAGCGGGATCACAATGAGCAGTTCTTC.